This T cell receptor (beta chain) was sequenced in a study of Ad26.COV2.S vaccination and SARS-CoV-2 variants. Data came from immunoSEQ multiplex PCR; TCRdb stores just in-frame clones and leaves some out. Of 450,000 to 550,000 clones listed, 80% to 90% are singletons. This clone came up a few times. Treatment given: 15 to 20 received Ad26.COV2.S at low or high dose, single or two shots; several received placebo; per-sample allocation not given. Following the first vaccine or placebo injection, samples were taken on day 63. This TCR derives from a person between 18 and 60 years old who received the Ad26.COV2.S COVID-19 vaccine or a placebo. The material sequenced was peripheral blood, taken in a trial of Ad26.COV2.S vaccine versus placebo.

The CDR3 region has the DNA TGTGCCAGCAGTGAATTGGGGGCCAACGTCCTGACTTTC. This codes for CASSELGANVLTF. V gene TRBV2 combines with J gene TRBJ2-6, with D hard to call. With 2 bases removed from V and 4 bases from J, the gap between germline ends came to 3 bases. The CDR3 is 13 amino acids. Germline CDR1 and CDR2: SNHLY and FYNNEI.